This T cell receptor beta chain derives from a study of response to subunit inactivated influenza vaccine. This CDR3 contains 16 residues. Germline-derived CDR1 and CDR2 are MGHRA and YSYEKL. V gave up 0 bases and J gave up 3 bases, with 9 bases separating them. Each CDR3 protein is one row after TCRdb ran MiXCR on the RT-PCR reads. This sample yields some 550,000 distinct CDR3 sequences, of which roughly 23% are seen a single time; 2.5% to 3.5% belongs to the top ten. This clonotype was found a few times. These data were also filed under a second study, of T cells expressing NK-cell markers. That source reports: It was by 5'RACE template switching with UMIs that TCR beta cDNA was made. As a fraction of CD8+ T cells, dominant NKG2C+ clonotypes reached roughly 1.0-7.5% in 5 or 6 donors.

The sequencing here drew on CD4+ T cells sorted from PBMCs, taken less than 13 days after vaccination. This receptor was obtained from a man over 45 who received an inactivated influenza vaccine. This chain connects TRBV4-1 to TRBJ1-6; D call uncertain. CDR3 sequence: CASSQEHGIYNSPLHF. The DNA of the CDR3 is TGCGCCAGCAGCCAAGAGCACGGGATCTATAATTCACCCCTCCACTTT.